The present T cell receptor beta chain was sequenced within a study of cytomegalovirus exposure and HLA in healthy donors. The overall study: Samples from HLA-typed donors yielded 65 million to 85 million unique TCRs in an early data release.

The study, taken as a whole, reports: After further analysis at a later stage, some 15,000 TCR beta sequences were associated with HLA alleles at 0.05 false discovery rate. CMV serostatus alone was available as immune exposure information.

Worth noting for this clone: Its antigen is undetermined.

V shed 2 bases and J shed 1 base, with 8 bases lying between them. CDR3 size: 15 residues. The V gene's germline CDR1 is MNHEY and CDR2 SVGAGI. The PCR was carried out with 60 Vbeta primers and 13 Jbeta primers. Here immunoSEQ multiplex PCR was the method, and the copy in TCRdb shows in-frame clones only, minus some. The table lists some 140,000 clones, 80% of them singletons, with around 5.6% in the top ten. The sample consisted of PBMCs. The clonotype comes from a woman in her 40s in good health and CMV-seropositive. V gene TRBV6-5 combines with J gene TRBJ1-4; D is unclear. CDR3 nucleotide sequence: TGTGCCAGCAGTTACAAGGAGGGAACTAATGAAAAACTGTTTTTT. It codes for CASSYKEGTNEKLFF.